The 19 T cell receptor beta chains listed next were all sequenced from one sample in a study of blood T cells in healthy people across ages. Through a sample-barcoded 5' primer and a J-beta primer mix, a second PCR was run for roughly 6 to 12 cycles. TCRdb processed the 5' RACE reads anew with MiXCR; each CDR3 protein has one entry. The sample includes approximately 800,000 distinct CDR3 sequences, 20% to 25% of them seen just once. In addition, the sample was reused for a study of T cells of mothers and their children.

The sample was blood. These receptor sequences come from a boy aged 5-17 years in good health.

The chain links TRBV20-1 to TRBJ2-1; 8 nucleotides match TRBD1. Germline V gives CDR1 DFQATT, CDR2 SNEGSKA (reference sequence). V lost 3 bases and J lost 7; bases outside the gene matches: 8. This CDR3 has 14 amino acids. The CDR3 is CSASGGQVLNEQFF. CDR3 in DNA: TGCAGTGCTAGCGGGGGACAGGTCCTTAATGAGCAGTTCTTC.

Only one count was recorded for this clonotype. This sequence joins TRBV7-2 and TRBJ2-3, with D perhaps assigned TRBD1 or TRBD2 (5 bases each). Deletions cut 2 bases from V and 0 bases from J, with 12 bases between. This CDR3 has 16 amino acids. Germline loops: CDR1 SGHTA, CDR2 FQGNSA. The CDR3 sequence: CASSLWGSSSTDTQYF. The DNA for the CDR3 is TGTGCCAGCAGCTTATGGGGGTCTTCCAGCACAGATACGCAGTATTTT. The variable domain in full, completed from reference TRBV7-2 and TRBJ2-3, reads GAGVSQSPSNKVTEKGKDVELRCDPISGHTALYWYRQSLGQGLEFLIYFQGNSAPDKSGLPSDRFSAERTGGSVSTLTIQRTQQEDSAVYLCASSLWGSSSTDTQYFGPGTRLTVL.

The chain employs TRBV7-9 and TRBJ2-3; a possible D gene is TRBD2 (5 bases). Germline assignment: CDR1 SEHNR and CDR2 FQNEAQ (reference sequence). The CDR3 spans 13 residues. V was pared by 8 bases and J by 1 base, with 10 bases between. CDR3 nucleotides: TGTGCCAGCGGAGGACTTCGCACAGATACGCAGTATTTT. Amino acids: CASGGLRTDTQYF.

The chain employs TRBV28 and TRBJ2-1, with 7 bases identical to TRBD2. Germline CDR1 reads MDHEN; CDR2 reads SYDVKM. The CDR3 length is 16 residues. V lost 2 bases, J lost 5 bases, and 9 bases stayed unmatched. The CDR3 DNA follows: TGTGCCAGCAGTTTAATTGGGCTAGCGGATCACAATGAGCAGTTCTTC. It specifies CASSLIGLADHNEQFF. The complete variable domain, with remaining parts taken from reference TRBV28 and TRBJ2-1, reads DVKVTQSSRYLVKRTGEKVFLECVQDMDHENMFWYRQDPGLGLRLIYFSYDVKMKEKGDIPEGYSVSREKKERFSLILESASTNQTSMYLCASSLIGLADHNEQFFGPGTRLTVL.

This chain uses TRBV11-2 with TRBJ1-2; D gene unclear. CDR3 length equals 13 residues. The V end was cut by 8 bases, the J end by 3 bases, with 13 bases between. Looked up from germline, CDR1 is SGHAT and CDR2 is FQNNGV. The CDR3 DNA reads as TGTGCCAGCGCCCGTTTCCGGCACTATGGCTACACCTTC. Translating it yields CASARFRHYGYTF.

The sample holds a few counts of this clonotype. CDR3: CATEETGTANTGELFF. In nucleotides, the CDR3 is TGTGCCACCGAAGAGACCGGGACGGCAAACACCGGGGAGCTGTTTTTT. The chain employs TRBV24-1 and TRBJ2-2; possibly TRBD1 or TRBD2 for D (5 bases each). The germline V gene encodes CDR1 KGHDR and CDR2 SFDVKD. The V and J ends lost 9 bases and 2 bases respectively, with 18 bases between them. The CDR3 runs 16 residues.

The genes are TRBV20-1 and TRBJ2-2; D remains ambiguous. Germline CDR1 is DFQATT and CDR2 is SNEGSKA (reference sequence). Trimming pared 6 bases from V and 0 bases from J, leaving 11 bases between. CDR3 length: 14 amino acids. This CDR3 is CSAPLTANTGELFF. For the CDR3, the DNA is TGCAGTGCCCCCTTAACAGCGAACACCGGGGAGCTGTTTTTT.

This clonotype was seen a handful of times. CDR3 residues: CASSLVLSAGGTDTQYF. The CDR3 coding sequence is TGTGCCAGCAGCTTAGTTTTATCGGCGGGGGGCACAGATACGCAGTATTTT. This rearrangement joins TRBV7-9 to TRBJ2-3, with 7 bases lining up with TRBD2. V lost 1 base, J lost 1 base, and 8 bases stayed unmatched. Looked up from germline, CDR1 is SEHNR and CDR2 is FQNEAQ (reference sequence). The CDR3 extends over 17 amino acids.

The chain employs TRBV24-1 and TRBJ2-1; D gene ambiguous. The CDR3 consists of 13 residues. Germline V gene sequence: CDR1 KGHDR, CDR2 SFDVKD. V lost 4 bases and J lost 5, with 8 bases in between. The CDR3 here is CATSDWSNNEQFF. As DNA, the CDR3 is TGTGCCACCAGTGACTGGTCGAACAATGAGCAGTTCTTC.

In its sample, this clonotype was seen many times. This chain uses TRBV18 with TRBJ1-1; 8 bases agree with TRBD1. V shed 5 bases, J shed 5 bases, and the junction held 7 bases outside the gene matches. The CDR3 has 14 residues. In germline, CDR1 is KGHSH, CDR2 LQKENI. The CDR3 is CASSKTGERTEAFF. Written as DNA, the CDR3 is TGTGCCAGCTCAAAGACAGGGGAAAGGACTGAAGCTTTCTTT.

This clonotype occurred a few times. The V call is TRBV7-2, the J call TRBJ1-2; TRBD1 might be the D (5 bases). Germline values: CDR1 SGHTA, CDR2 FQGNSA. The CDR3 runs to 13 residues. V was shortened by 1 base and J by 8 bases, with 11 bases between the two germline ends. Written as DNA, the CDR3 is TGTGCCAGCAGCTTAGGACAGCCTTCCGGCTACACCTTC. This codes for CASSLGQPSGYTF.

This clonotype has ten or more counts. The chain carries TRBV6-2 or TRBV6-3 and TRBJ2-7; D might be TRBD2 (5 bases). V gave up 5 bases and J gave up 0 bases, with 11 bases separating them. The CDR3 is 14 residues long. Germline CDR1 and CDR2: MNHEY and SVGEGT. The CDR3 loop is CASSSLGSSYEQYF. The CDR3 DNA reads TGTGCCAGCAGTAGTCTAGGGAGCTCCTACGAGCAGTACTTC.

This clonotype has a handful of counts. The chain has TRBV7-2 and TRBJ1-5, with 8 bases fitting TRBD1. The germline V gene has CDR1 SGHTA and CDR2 FQGNSA. CDR3 length: 16 amino acids. V was pared by 6 bases and J by 1 base, with 8 bases of the junction left unmatched. CDR3 protein: CASRQTGGWSNQPQHF. The CDR3 DNA follows: TGTGCCAGCAGACAAACAGGGGGTTGGAGCAATCAGCCCCAGCATTTT.

This clonotype turned up a few times. V gene TRBV20-1 combines with J gene TRBJ2-1; the match to TRBD1 covers 8 bases. This CDR3 spans 14 amino acids. The germline CDR1 and CDR2 sequences are DFQATT and SNEGSKA (reference sequence). V dropped 1 base and J dropped 7; count of bases not matched to a gene: 6. The CDR3 coding sequence is TGCAGTGCTAGAGGTACAGGGGGTAGGAATGAGCAGTTCTTC. This translates into CSARGTGGRNEQFF.

The chain uses TRBV29-1 and TRBJ2-1, with TRBD2 identical over 7 bases. The CDR3 extends over 14 amino acids. Losses at the gene ends were 2 bases for V and 7 bases for J; bases not matched to a gene: 8. CDR1 SQVTM and CDR2 ANQGSEA come from the germline V gene. This CDR3 reads CSVERAGAGNEQFF. In nucleotides, the CDR3 is TGCAGCGTTGAAAGGGCGGGAGCGGGAAATGAGCAGTTCTTC.

V usage is TRBV6-2 or TRBV6-3 and J usage is TRBJ2-7, with D possibly matching TRBD2 (6 bases). Germline values: CDR1 MNHEY, CDR2 SVGEGT. The CDR3 has 12 residues. Trimming stripped 8 bases from V and 4 bases from J, with 12 bases between. The CDR3 nucleotides read TGTGCCAGCGGTTTCGGGGGATACGAGCAGTACTTC. It codes for CASGFGGYEQYF.

This clonotype was picked up a small number of times. The V gene is TRBV7-9, the J gene TRBJ2-5; weak D call: TRBD1 (6 bases). This CDR3 has 16 residues. V lost 1 base and J lost 1, with 13 bases in between. From germline, CDR1 is SEHNR and CDR2 FQNEAQ (reference sequence). For the CDR3, the DNA is TGTGCCAGCAGCTTAGGAGGAACAGGGTCCCAAGAGACCCAGTACTTC. Its translation: CASSLGGTGSQETQYF.

V is TRBV7-9 and J is TRBJ2-5, with 10 bases identical to TRBD2. The tail of the sequence fits TRBJ2-1 better, so the J call may be wrong. Looked up from germline, CDR1 is SEHNR and CDR2 is FQNEAQ (reference sequence). The length of the CDR3 is 16 residues. The DNA of the CDR3 is TGTGCCAGCAGCTTAGCGGGGCTAGCGGGAGTGAATGAGCAGTTCTTC. This sequence encodes CASSLAGLAGVNEQFF.

The chain couples TRBV4-1 to TRBJ2-7; perhaps TRBD2 as D (6 bases). Deletions cut 0 bases from V and 7 bases from J, with 13 bases between. CDR3 length equals 14 residues. Germline CDR1 and CDR2: MGHRA and YSYEKL. This CDR3 is CASSQELAGREQYF. The CDR3 DNA is TGCGCCAGCAGCCAAGAATTGGCAGGGAGGGAGCAGTACTTC.